This T cell receptor (beta chain) came from a study of control samples from healthy donors and cancer patients. V lost 2 bases, J lost 6 bases, and 10 bases lay in between. Looked up from germline, CDR1 is SGHVS and CDR2 is FQNEAQ. The CDR3 is 13 residues long. Repertoires were generated with immunoSEQ multiplex PCR, while TCRdb's copy carries only in-frame clones and drops some. The data show tens of thousands of clones, less than 90% seen once. V is TRBV7-8 and J is TRBJ1-2; the D is unclear. The sequenced material came from blood. This clonotype originated in a woman aged 70 to 79 in good health. This CDR3 is CASSLSIGDGYTF. The CDR3 coding sequence is TGTGCCAGCAGCTTATCTATCGGGGATGGCTACACCTTC.